This T cell receptor (beta chain) stems from a study of blood T cell repertoires in COVID-19. About the study: Sites in the United States, Italy and Spain provided acute and convalescent COVID-19 samples. Sources were T cells, B-cell-depleted T cells, or PBMCs; the material itself was cDNA or gDNA.

The CDR3 loop spans 12 amino acids. CDR1 and CDR2 from the germline V gene are MNHEY and SVGAGI. The V end was cut by 5 bases, the J end by 10 bases, with 12 bases between. Under the authors' procedure: Scientists estimated how many nucleated cells there were by amplifying reference gene primers. Here immunoSEQ multiplex PCR was the method, and the copy in TCRdb shows in-frame clones only, minus some. Clone size and V and J calls were adopted from that table, with D and trimming inferred from the DNA. This repertoire shows 45,000 to 65,000 clones, roughly nine tenths found once; its top ten account for 7.5% to 10%.

The chain recombines TRBV6-5 with TRBJ2-1, with D tentatively TRBD1 (6 bases). The origin of this receptor is a man of 80 years or more with active or convalescent COVID-19. The specimen was peripheral blood. The CDR3 DNA reads as TGTGCCAGCAGTACGAATACAGGGGAGCAGTTCTTC. Translating gives CASSTNTGEQFF.